This T cell receptor beta chain stems from a study of cytotoxic CD8 clonotypes in ibrutinib-treated CLL. Repertoires were generated with immunoSEQ multiplex PCR, while TCRdb's copy carries only in-frame clones and drops some. The data contain about 300,000 clones, roughly 76% of them singletons. Germline CDR1 and CDR2: SGHRS and YFSETQ. The CDR3 runs to 19 residues. V was clipped by 4 bases and J by 0 bases; unmatched bases: 12. This receptor was identified in a human donor with chronic lymphocytic leukemia. V is TRBV5-1 and J is TRBJ2-1; 11 nucleotides line up with TRBD2. The material was PBMCs, obtained at disease progression, from a patient treated with ibrutinib. The CDR3 DNA is TGCGCCAGCAGCGCTAGCGGGGGGCCCTCTACTAGCTCCTACAATGAGCAGTTCTTC. Translated, it gives CASSASGGPSTSSYNEQFF.